The 12 T cell receptor beta chains presented below share a single source sample, sequenced in a study of technical replicates of blood from several donors. Measured with immunoSEQ multiplex PCR; TCRdb has only the in-frame clones, and not every one. This table holds 74,000 or so clones, approximately 93% found once. The sample was T cells isolated from PBMCs. The receptor source for this set is a human donor in good health.

V gene TRBV15 combines with J gene TRBJ2-3; D remains ambiguous. Germline V gene lookup returns CDR1 LNHNV and CDR2 YYDKDF (reference sequence). Trimming cost V 3 bases and J 0 bases, with 4 bases left between them. The CDR3 totals 13 residues. CDR3 sequence (DNA): TGTGCCACCAGCAGCCCTAGCACAGATACGCAGTATTTT. Its protein is CATSSPSTDTQYF.

This sequence joins TRBV7-2 and TRBJ2-7; D perhaps matches TRBD2 (5 bases). CDR1 and CDR2 from the germline V gene are SGHTA and FQGNSA. CDR3 length: 14 residues. V was pared by 5 bases and J by 2 bases, with 13 bases between. CDR3: CASSLEGVPYEQYF. The CDR3 coding sequence is TGTGCCAGCAGCCTAGAGGGAGTACCCTACGAGCAGTACTTC.

The chain carries TRBV4-1 and TRBJ2-7, with D possibly matching TRBD2 (5 bases). CDR3 length: 15 residues. Trimming took off 6 bases at V and 4 bases at J, with 19 bases between the two ends. CDR1 is MGHRA, CDR2 YSYEKL, per germline. In DNA form, the CDR3 reads TGCGCCAGCAGTCCCGATCCGGCTCCGGGGTACGAGCAGTACTTC. As protein: CASSPDPAPGYEQYF.

The V call is TRBV6-4, the J call TRBJ2-2; D remains unclear. The CDR3 covers 14 residues. Trimming removed 0 bases at V and 4 bases at J, with 6 bases between. The germline gives CDR1 MRHNA, CDR2 SNTAGT. The CDR3 is CASSDSPSTGELFF. DNA for the CDR3: TGTGCCAGCAGTGACTCGCCGAGCACCGGGGAGCTGTTTTTT.

J is TRBJ2-7 and V is TRBV11-1; 8 bases match TRBD1. Unmatched junction bases numbered 8, after V lost 5 bases and J lost 2 bases. CDR1 SGHAT and CDR2 FQDESV come from the germline V gene (reference sequence). The CDR3 extends over 15 amino acids. This CDR3 reads CASSLDRVKAYEQYF. The CDR3 DNA reads TGTGCCAGCAGCCTGGACAGGGTTAAAGCCTACGAGCAGTACTTC.

The chain links TRBV6-1 to TRBJ2-1; the D is unclear. The V end lost 6 bases, the J end lost 8 bases, and 11 bases lay between the germline ends. CDR1 is MNHNS, CDR2 SASEGT, per germline. This CDR3 has 12 amino acids. In DNA form, the CDR3 reads TGTGCCAGCAGCCAGGTCCTACATGAGCAGTTCTTC. Its protein product is CASSQVLHEQFF.

The chain couples TRBV6-5 to TRBJ1-4; TRBD1 aligns across 9 bases. Germline lookup yields CDR1 MNHEY and CDR2 SVGAGI. This CDR3 spans 14 amino acids. V lost 2 bases, J lost 8 bases, and 3 bases stayed unmatched. The CDR3 DNA follows: TGTGCCAGCAGTTACGTGGGGACAGGGGAAAAACTGTTTTTT. Protein product: CASSYVGTGEKLFF.

This chain links TRBV27 with TRBJ2-7; tentative D call: TRBD2 (6 bases). CDR1 is MNHEY, CDR2 SMNVEV, per germline (reference sequence). V lost 6 bases, J lost 0 bases, and 12 bases lay in between. The length of the CDR3 is 14 residues. CDR3 in DNA: TGTGCCAGCAGCCACCGGGAGAACTCCTACGAGCAGTACTTC. It yields the protein CASSHRENSYEQYF.

The chain recombines TRBV19 with TRBJ1-2, with no clear D. Trimming removed 0 bases at V and 4 bases at J, with 18 bases between. Per germline, CDR1 LNHDA and CDR2 SQIVND (reference sequence). This CDR3 region has 17 residues. The CDR3 DNA reads as TGTGCCAGTAGTATAGATCGTAAACCCCGAAGCGGCTATGGCTACACCTTC. Translating it yields CASSIDRKPRSGYGYTF.

This clone was detected only once. The chain employs TRBV7-2 and TRBJ2-1; 7 positions match TRBD2. Trimming at V came to 3 bases and at J to 7 bases, leaving 6 bases not matched to a gene. Germline V gene lookup returns CDR1 SGHTA and CDR2 FQGNSA. The CDR3 has 14 amino acids. CDR3 nucleotide sequence: TGTGCCAGCAGCTTTCACGGAGCGGGAAATGAGCAGTTCTTC. It codes for CASSFHGAGNEQFF.

The chain's CDR3 is CASSYRTGGNTEAFF. The CDR3 nucleotides read TGTGCCAGCAGTTATAGGACAGGGGGAAACACTGAAGCTTTCTTT. V usage is TRBV6-5 and J usage is TRBJ1-1; TRBD1 agrees at 10 bases. The CDR3 loop spans 15 amino acids. Germline V CDR1 and CDR2: MNHEY, SVGAGI. J was trimmed by 2 bases and V by 3 bases; bases with no gene match: 3.

The chain recombines TRBV28 with TRBJ2-3; unclear D gene. Germline CDR1 MDHEN, CDR2 SYDVKM. The CDR3 spans 13 residues. V dropped 2 bases and J dropped 3 bases, with 6 bases sitting between them. CDR3 bases: TGTGCCAGCAGTTTAGTTCAAACAGATACGCAGTATTTT. Translating gives CASSLVQTDTQYF.